The text below deals with one T cell receptor beta chain. The data stem from a study of blood T cells in healthy people across ages. Germline loops: CDR1 MDHEN, CDR2 SYDVKM. The CDR3 covers 14 residues. Trimming removed 6 bases at V and 2 bases at J, with 11 bases between. Primed by a sample-barcoded 5' primer and a J-beta primer mix, a second PCR proceeded for roughly 6 to 12 cycles. TCRdb passed the 5' RACE reads through MiXCR, listing each CDR3 protein once. The sample lists hundreds of thousands of distinct CDR3 sequences, around 28% occurring once. This receptor was identified in a woman at least 80 years old in good health. The sample consisted of blood. This chain joins TRBV28 and TRBJ2-1; D gene unclear. CDR3 sequence: CASSFRDTYNEQFF. In nucleotides, the CDR3 is TGTGCCAGCAGCTTTCGAGACACCTACAATGAGCAGTTCTTC.